This TCR beta chain originates from a study of blood T cell repertoires in COVID-19. Whole-study context: Acute and convalescent COVID-19 samples came from the United States, Italy and Spain. PBMCs, B-cell-depleted T cells, or T cells provided the cDNA or gDNA that made up the material.

Study processing details: Amplification with reference gene primers provided the estimates of nucleated cell counts. TCRdb keeps only in-frame clones here, not all; method: immunoSEQ multiplex PCR. The V and J calls and clone size are taken from that table; D and trimming were inferred from the DNA. The sample lists about 200,000 clones, 85% to 90% occurring once. Germline CDR1 is SGHRS and CDR2 is YFSETQ. V was pared by 0 bases and J by 0 bases, with 5 bases between. The CDR3 covers 14 residues. This TCR was sampled from a man between 60 and 70 years old with acute or convalescent COVID-19. What was sequenced was peripheral blood. V and J are TRBV5-1 and TRBJ2-3, with D unresolved. The CDR3: CASSLGESTDTQYF. CDR3 sequence (DNA): TGCGCCAGCAGCTTGGGAGAGAGCACAGATACGCAGTATTTT.